This T cell receptor (beta chain) came from a study of T cells after yellow fever vaccination. From the 5' RACE reads, TCRdb called clonotypes with MiXCR, one entry per CDR3 protein. The sample consists of some 550,000 distinct CDR3 sequences, less than 20% of them appearing once. The sample holds a few counts of this clonotype. The sample consisted of PBMCs, taken 15 days after the yellow fever booster vaccination. The receptor was derived from a man under 40 who received the YFV17D yellow fever vaccine.

In DNA form, the CDR3 reads TGTGCCAGCAGTTCAGGGGGCACAGAGACCCAGTACTTC. Translated: CASSSGGTETQYF. This chain uses TRBV12-3 or TRBV12-4 with TRBJ2-5; 8 bases match TRBD1. The CDR3 totals 13 residues. The trim removed 4 bases at V and 4 bases at J, leaving 2 bases unmatched.